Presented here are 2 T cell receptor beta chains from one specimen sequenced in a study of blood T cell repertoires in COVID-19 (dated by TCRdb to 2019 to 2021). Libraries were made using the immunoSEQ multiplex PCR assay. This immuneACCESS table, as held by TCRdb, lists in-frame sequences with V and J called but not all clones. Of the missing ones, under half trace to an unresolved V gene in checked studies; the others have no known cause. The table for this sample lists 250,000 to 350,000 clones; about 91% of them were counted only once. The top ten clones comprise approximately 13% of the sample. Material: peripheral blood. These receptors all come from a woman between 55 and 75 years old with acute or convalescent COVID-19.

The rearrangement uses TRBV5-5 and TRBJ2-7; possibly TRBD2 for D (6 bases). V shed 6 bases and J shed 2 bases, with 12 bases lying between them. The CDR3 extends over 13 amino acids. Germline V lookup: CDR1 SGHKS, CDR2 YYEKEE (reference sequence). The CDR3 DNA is TGTGCCAGCAACCCTAGCGCGACCTACGAGCAGTACTTC. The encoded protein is CASNPSATYEQYF. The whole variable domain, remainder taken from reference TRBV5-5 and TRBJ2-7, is DAGVTQSPTHLIKTRGQQVTLRCSPISGHKSVSWYQQVLGQGPQFIFQYYEKEERGRGNFPDRFSARQFPNYSSELNVNALLLGDSALYLCASNPSATYEQYFGPGTRLTVT.

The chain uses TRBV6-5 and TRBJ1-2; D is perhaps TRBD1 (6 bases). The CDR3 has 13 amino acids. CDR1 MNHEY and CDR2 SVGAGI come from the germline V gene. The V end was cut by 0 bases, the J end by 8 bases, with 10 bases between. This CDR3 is CASSYSGQKGYTF. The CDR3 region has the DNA TGTGCCAGCAGTTACTCAGGACAGAAAGGCTACACCTTC.